One sample yielded the 10 T cell receptor beta chains listed below, sequenced in a study of cytomegalovirus exposure and HLA in healthy donors. In the PCR, 60 Vbeta and 13 Jbeta primers were used. Assay: immunoSEQ multiplex PCR; the TCRdb copy retains only in-frame clones and omits some. Found here are some 190,000 clones, over 60% of them singletons; the top ten hold 1.5% to 2%. The material sequenced was PBMCs. These receptors were collected from a man in his late teens or twenties in good health and CMV-seronegative.

The V call is TRBV29-1, the J call TRBJ2-3; D is perhaps TRBD2 (6 bases). The CDR3 runs to 14 residues. Per germline, CDR1 SQVTM and CDR2 ANQGSEA. V lost 4 bases and J lost 0, with 11 bases in between. The CDR3, as DNA: TGCAGCGTTGTTATTGGGGGGAGCACAGATACGCAGTATTTT. The encoded protein is CSVVIGGSTDTQYF.

The DNA for the CDR3 is TGCGCCAGCAGCTTGACAGGGCCCAACACAGATACGCAGTATTTT. It codes for CASSLTGPNTDTQYF. The chain recombines TRBV5-1 with TRBJ2-3; tentative D call: TRBD1 (6 bases). CDR3 size: 15 residues. V was clipped by 1 base and J by 2 bases, with 11 bases between them. CDR1 is SGHRS, CDR2 YFSETQ, per germline.

The J gene is TRBJ1-1, the V gene TRBV28, with D unresolved. Germline V gene sequence: CDR1 MDHEN, CDR2 SYDVKM. V lost 6 bases and J lost 4, with 6 bases in between. The CDR3 is 11 residues long. The CDR3 coding sequence is TGTGCCAGCAGCCCCGGCACTGAAGCTTTCTTT. Protein: CASSPGTEAFF.

In this sample, this clone turned up once. The CDR3: CASSLGTMVTGELFF. The CDR3 DNA follows: TGCGCCAGCAGCTTGGGGACTATGGTGACCGGGGAGCTGTTTTTT. This chain joins TRBV5-1 and TRBJ2-2; D may be TRBD2 (6 bases). Trimming left V 0 bases short and J 5 bases short, with 11 bases between. This CDR3 has 15 amino acids. Per the germline V gene, CDR1 is SGHRS and CDR2 is YFSETQ.

The J gene is TRBJ2-7, the V gene TRBV6-5, with 11 bases lining up with TRBD2. The trim removed 6 bases at V and 3 bases at J, leaving 7 bases unmatched. This CDR3 contains 15 residues. Germline CDR1 and CDR2: MNHEY and SVGAGI. The DNA for the CDR3 is TGTGCCAGCAGGGAGACTAGCGGGGAATACTACGAGCAGTACTTC. The encoded protein is CASRETSGEYYEQYF.

The rearrangement uses TRBV6-5 and TRBJ2-3; weak D call: TRBD1 (6 bases). Germline CDR1 MNHEY, CDR2 SVGAGI. The CDR3 runs to 16 residues. The V and J ends lost 2 bases and 0 bases respectively, with 12 bases between them. The CDR3 is CASSYTRGPSTDTQYF. As DNA, the CDR3 is TGTGCCAGCAGTTACACCAGGGGTCCTAGCACAGATACGCAGTATTTT.

CDR3 in amino acids: CASSLMDRLETQYF. CDR3 in DNA: TGCGCCAGCAGCTTGATGGACAGGTTGGAGACCCAGTACTTC. The V gene is TRBV5-1, the J gene TRBJ2-5; TRBD1 aligns across 7 bases. This CDR3 comprises 14 residues. CDR1 and CDR2 from the germline V gene are SGHRS and YFSETQ. J lost 5 bases, V lost 1 base, and 5 bases had no gene match.

The chain recombines TRBV7-9 with TRBJ2-3; TRBD2 matches at 9 bases. CDR1 and CDR2 (germline): SEHNR, FQNEAQ (reference sequence). The V gene end was trimmed by 1 base and the J gene end by 4 bases; junction bases not matched to a gene: 3. This CDR3 is built from 15 residues. The CDR3 nucleotides read TGTGCCAGCAGCTTAGTTAGCGGGGGCTCAGATACGCAGTATTTT. This sequence encodes CASSLVSGGSDTQYF.

The chain joins TRBV9 to TRBJ2-1, with D maybe TRBD2 (5 bases). Germline V gives CDR1 SGDLS, CDR2 YYNGEE. The length of the CDR3 is 15 residues. Trimming took 1 base from V and 8 from J, leaving 16 bases between them. CDR3 region: CASSVNPLARYEQFF. CDR3 nucleotides: TGTGCCAGCAGCGTAAACCCCCTAGCAAGGTATGAGCAGTTCTTC.

The chain employs TRBV5-5 and TRBJ1-4; TRBD1 is a possible D gene (6 bases). Germline CDR1 and CDR2: SGHKS and YYEKEE (reference sequence). This CDR3 has 18 amino acids. The ends were cut back, 0 bases at V and 6 bases at J, with 21 bases in the middle. The CDR3 region is CASSLGRSGGGRDEKLFF. The CDR3 coding sequence is TGTGCCAGCAGCTTGGGTCGATCGGGCGGGGGGCGCGATGAAAAACTGTTTTTT.